The T cell receptor (beta chain) under discussion was sequenced for a study of STAT5B mutations in CD4+ large granular lymphocyte leukemia. Study-wide points: Patient CD4-sorted repertoires stayed more clonal than healthy ones after leukemic-clone removal.

CDR3 length: 15 amino acids. Germline CDR1 and CDR2: MNHEY and SVGAGI. Deletions cut 2 bases from V and 3 bases from J, with 13 bases between. Assay used: immunoSEQ multiplex PCR; TCRdb lists only in-frame clones, some missing. The table lists about 45,000 clones, 80% to 90% of them singletons. Healthy controls were blood donor buffy coats. This clone was counted only a few times. Its antigen is as yet unknown. The sequence was collected from a human donor in good health. Sequenced sample: CD4+ T cells from blood buffy coats. This rearrangement joins TRBV6-5 to TRBJ2-5; D ambiguous. The CDR3 loop reads CASSYDLGPEETQYF. CDR3 nucleotides: TGTGCCAGCAGTTACGACCTTGGGCCCGAAGAGACCCAGTACTTC.